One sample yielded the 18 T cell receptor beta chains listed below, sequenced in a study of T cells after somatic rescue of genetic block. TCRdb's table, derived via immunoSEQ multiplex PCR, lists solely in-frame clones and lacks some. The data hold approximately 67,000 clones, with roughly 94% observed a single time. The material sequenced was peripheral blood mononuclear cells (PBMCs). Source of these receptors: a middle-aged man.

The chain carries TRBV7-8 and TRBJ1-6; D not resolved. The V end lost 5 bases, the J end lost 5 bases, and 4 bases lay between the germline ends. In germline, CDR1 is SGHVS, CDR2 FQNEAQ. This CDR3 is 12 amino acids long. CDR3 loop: CASSTNNSPLHF. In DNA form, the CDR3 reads TGTGCCAGCAGCACCAATAATTCACCCCTCCACTTT. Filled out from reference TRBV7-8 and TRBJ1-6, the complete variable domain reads GAGVSQSPRYKVAKRGQDVALRCDPISGHVSLFWYQQALGQGPEFLTYFQNEAQLDKSGLPSDRFFAERPEGSVSTLKIQRTQQEDSAVYLCASSTNNSPLHFGNGTRLTVT.

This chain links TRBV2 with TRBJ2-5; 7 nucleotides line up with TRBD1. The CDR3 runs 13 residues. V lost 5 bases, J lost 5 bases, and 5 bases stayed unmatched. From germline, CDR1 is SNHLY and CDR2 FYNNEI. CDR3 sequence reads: CASSQQGRETQYF. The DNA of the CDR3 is TGTGCCAGCAGTCAACAGGGGCGGGAGACCCAGTACTTC.

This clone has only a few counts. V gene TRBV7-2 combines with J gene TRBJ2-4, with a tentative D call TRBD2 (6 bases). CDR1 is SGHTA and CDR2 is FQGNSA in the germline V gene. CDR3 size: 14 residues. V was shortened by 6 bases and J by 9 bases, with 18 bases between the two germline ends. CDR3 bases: TGTGCCAGCAGTCTTACGGAGGGATTTGGCATTCAGTACTTC. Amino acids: CASSLTEGFGIQYF.

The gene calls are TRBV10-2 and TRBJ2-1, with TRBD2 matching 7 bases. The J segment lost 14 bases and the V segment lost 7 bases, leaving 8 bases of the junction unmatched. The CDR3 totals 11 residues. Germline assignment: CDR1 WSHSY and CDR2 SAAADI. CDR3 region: CASTAGVTEFF. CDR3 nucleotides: TGCGCCAGCACGGCGGGAGTTACGGAGTTCTTC.

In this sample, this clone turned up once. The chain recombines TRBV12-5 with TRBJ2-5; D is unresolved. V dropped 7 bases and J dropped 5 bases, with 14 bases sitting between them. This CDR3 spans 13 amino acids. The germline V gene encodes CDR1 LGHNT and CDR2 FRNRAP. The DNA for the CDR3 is TGTGCTAGTGCTCTTGGGTCGTCGGAGACCCAGTACTTC. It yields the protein CASALGSSETQYF.

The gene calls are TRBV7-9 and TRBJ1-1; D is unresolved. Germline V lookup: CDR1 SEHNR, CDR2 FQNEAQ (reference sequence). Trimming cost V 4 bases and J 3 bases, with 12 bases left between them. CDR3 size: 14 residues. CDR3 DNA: TGTGCCAGCAGCTGGGAAGGGAGGGACACTGAAGCTTTCTTT. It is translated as CASSWEGRDTEAFF. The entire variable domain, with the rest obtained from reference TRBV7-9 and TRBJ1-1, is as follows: DTGVSQNPRHKITKRGQNVTFRCDPISEHNRLYWYRQTLGQGPEFLTYFQNEAQLEKSRLLSDRFSAERPKGSFSTLEIQRTEQGDSAMYLCASSWEGRDTEAFFGQGTRLTVV.

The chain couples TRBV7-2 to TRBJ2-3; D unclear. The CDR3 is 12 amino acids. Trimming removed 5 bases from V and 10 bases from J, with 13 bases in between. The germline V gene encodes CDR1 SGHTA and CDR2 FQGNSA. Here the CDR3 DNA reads TGTGCCAGCAGCCCACAGCGCAGAGCGCAGTATTTT. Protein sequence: CASSPQRRAQYF.

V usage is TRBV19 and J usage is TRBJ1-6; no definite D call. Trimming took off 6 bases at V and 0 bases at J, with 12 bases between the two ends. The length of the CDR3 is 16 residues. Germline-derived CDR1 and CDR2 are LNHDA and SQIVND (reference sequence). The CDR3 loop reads CASSTQRSSYNSPLHF. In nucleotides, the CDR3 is TGTGCCAGTAGCACTCAGAGAAGCTCCTATAATTCACCCCTCCACTTT. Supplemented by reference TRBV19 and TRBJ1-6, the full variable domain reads DGGITQSPKYLFRKEGQNVTLSCEQNLNHDAMYWYRQDPGQGLRLIYYSQIVNDFQKGDIAEGYSVSREKKESFPLTVTSAQKNPTAFYLCASSTQRSSYNSPLHFGNGTRLTVT.

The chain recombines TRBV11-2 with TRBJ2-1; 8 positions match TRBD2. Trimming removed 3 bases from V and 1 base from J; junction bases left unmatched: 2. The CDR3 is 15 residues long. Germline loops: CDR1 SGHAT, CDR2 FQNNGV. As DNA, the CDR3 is TGTGCCAGCAGCTTGGGACTAGTGTCCTACAATGAGCAGTTCTTC. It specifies CASSLGLVSYNEQFF.

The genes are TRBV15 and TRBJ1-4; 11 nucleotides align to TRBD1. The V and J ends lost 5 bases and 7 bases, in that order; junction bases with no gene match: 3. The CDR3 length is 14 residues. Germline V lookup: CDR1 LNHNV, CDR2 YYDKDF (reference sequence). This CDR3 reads CATSRDRGSEKLFF. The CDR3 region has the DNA TGTGCCACCAGCCGGGACAGGGGGTCTGAAAAACTGTTTTTT. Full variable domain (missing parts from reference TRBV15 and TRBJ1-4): DAMVIQNPRYQVTQFGKPVTLSCSQTLNHNVMYWYQQKSSQAPKLLFHYYDKDFNNEADTPDNFQSRRPNTSFCFLDIRSPGLGDTAMYLCATSRDRGSEKLFFGSGTQLSVL.

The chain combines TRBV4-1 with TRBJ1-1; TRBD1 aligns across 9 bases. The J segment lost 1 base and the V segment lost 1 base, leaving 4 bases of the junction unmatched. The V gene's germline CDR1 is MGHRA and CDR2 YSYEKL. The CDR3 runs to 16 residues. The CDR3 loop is CASSQAGTGWNTEAFF. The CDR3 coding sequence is TGCGCCAGCAGCCAAGCCGGGACAGGGTGGAACACTGAAGCTTTCTTT.

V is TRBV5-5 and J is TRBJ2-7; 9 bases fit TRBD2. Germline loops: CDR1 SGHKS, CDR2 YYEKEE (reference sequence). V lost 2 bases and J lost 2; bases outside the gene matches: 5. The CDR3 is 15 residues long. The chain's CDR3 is CASSFGGREAYEQYF. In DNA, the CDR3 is TGTGCCAGCAGCTTTGGCGGGAGGGAAGCCTACGAGCAGTACTTC.

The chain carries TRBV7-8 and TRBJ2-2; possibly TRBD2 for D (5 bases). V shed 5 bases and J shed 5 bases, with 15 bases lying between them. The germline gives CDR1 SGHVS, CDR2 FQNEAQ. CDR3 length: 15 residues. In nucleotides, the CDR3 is TGTGCCAGCAGCCGGACTTGGCGCGGAACCGGGGAGCTGTTTTTT. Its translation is CASSRTWRGTGELFF.

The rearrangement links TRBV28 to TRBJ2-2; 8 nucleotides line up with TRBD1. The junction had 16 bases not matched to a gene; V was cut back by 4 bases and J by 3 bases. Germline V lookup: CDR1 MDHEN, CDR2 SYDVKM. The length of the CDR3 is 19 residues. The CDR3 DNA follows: TGTGCCAGCAGTTCCCACCGTAGGTGGACAGGGCTGGACACCGGGGAGCTGTTTTTT. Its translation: CASSSHRRWTGLDTGELFF.

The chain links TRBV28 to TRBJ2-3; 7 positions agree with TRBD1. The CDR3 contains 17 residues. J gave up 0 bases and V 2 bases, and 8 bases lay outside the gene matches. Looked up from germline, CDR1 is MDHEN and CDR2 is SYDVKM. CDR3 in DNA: TGTGCCAGCAGTTTACTTGACAGGGACCTTAGCACAGATACGCAGTATTTT. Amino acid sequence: CASSLLDRDLSTDTQYF.

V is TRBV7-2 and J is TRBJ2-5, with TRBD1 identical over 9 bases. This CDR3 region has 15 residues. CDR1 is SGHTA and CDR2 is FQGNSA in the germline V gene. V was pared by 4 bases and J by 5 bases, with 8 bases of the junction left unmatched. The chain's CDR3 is CASSWLGQGWETQYF. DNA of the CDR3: TGTGCCAGCAGCTGGCTGGGACAGGGTTGGGAGACCCAGTACTTC.

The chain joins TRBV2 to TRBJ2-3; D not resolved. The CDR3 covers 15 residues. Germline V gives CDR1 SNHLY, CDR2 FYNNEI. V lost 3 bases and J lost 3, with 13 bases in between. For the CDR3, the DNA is TGTGCCAGCAGTGATCGGTGGAGTGGGACAGATACGCAGTATTTT. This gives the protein CASSDRWSGTDTQYF.

The CDR3 sequence: CASSKPGQGRYNEQFF. DNA for the CDR3: TGTGCCAGCAGCAAGCCGGGACAGGGTAGATACAATGAGCAGTTCTTC. V gene TRBV5-4 combines with J gene TRBJ2-1; 9 positions match TRBD1. Germline values: CDR1 SGHNT, CDR2 YYREEE (reference sequence). The CDR3 extends over 16 amino acids. The V gene end was trimmed by 4 bases and the J gene end by 4 bases; junction bases not matched to a gene: 9.